The 15 T cell receptor beta chains below were found in one sample sequenced in a study of CD8+ T cells in alopecia areata. The authors extracted RNA and reverse transcribed it into cDNA as the sequencing template. Assay: immunoSEQ multiplex PCR; the TCRdb copy retains only in-frame clones and omits some. The sample includes 250,000 or so clones, roughly two thirds of them seen just once. Sample: CD4+ T cells sorted from blood, taken at week 0. These receptors were taken from a human donor with alopecia areata.

V gene TRBV18 combines with J gene TRBJ2-5, with D possibly TRBD2 on 6 matching bases. With 1 base removed from V and 2 bases from J, the gap between germline ends came to 11 bases. Germline CDR1 and CDR2: KGHSH and LQKENI. The CDR3 length is 15 residues. The CDR3 sequence: CASSPLGGVQETQYF. CDR3 sequence (DNA): TGTGCCAGCTCACCACTCGGGGGAGTTCAAGAGACCCAGTACTTC.

The chain employs TRBV6-5 and TRBJ1-4; D is ambiguous. CDR1 and CDR2 from the germline V gene are MNHEY and SVGAGI. V lost 6 bases, J lost 4 bases, and 6 bases lay in between. The CDR3 has 12 amino acids. The CDR3 sequence: CASRQNNEKLFF. Here the CDR3 DNA reads TGTGCCAGCAGACAGAATAATGAAAAACTGTTTTTT.

The chain employs TRBV28 and TRBJ2-7; no definite D call. This CDR3 region has 12 residues. Germline V gene sequence: CDR1 MDHEN, CDR2 SYDVKM. Trimming took 4 bases from V and 6 from J, leaving 10 bases between them. The CDR3 DNA follows: TGTGCCAGCAGTTCGGCTTCTCCCGAGCAGTACTTC. This translates into CASSSASPEQYF.

The chain uses TRBV27 and TRBJ2-5, with TRBD2 as a possible D gene (6 bases). Germline V lookup: CDR1 MNHEY, CDR2 SMNVEV (reference sequence). Deletions cut 10 bases from V and 4 bases from J, with 19 bases between. This CDR3 is built from 14 residues. CDR3 DNA: TGTGCCACCAAAGCCTTGAGAGCGGGAGAGACCCAGTACTTC. This gives the protein CATKALRAGETQYF.

A remark on this clone: Other DNA sequences in the sample encode the same CDR3. The rearrangement uses TRBV5-6 and TRBJ2-7, with 7 bases matching TRBD1. CDR1 and CDR2 from the germline V gene are SGHDT and YYEEEE. The junction had 3 bases not matched to a gene; V was cut back by 3 bases and J by 0 bases. This CDR3 is 14 amino acids long. In DNA form, the CDR3 reads TGTGCCAGCAGCTGGGACAGAAGCTCCTACGAGCAGTACTTC. Its protein product is CASSWDRSSYEQYF.

This clone was seen a handful of times. J is TRBJ2-1 and V is TRBV5-1, with D perhaps matching TRBD2 (7 bases). V was pared by 0 bases and J by 8 bases, with 15 bases between. This CDR3 is built from 15 residues. Germline V lookup: CDR1 SGHRS, CDR2 YFSETQ. CDR3 region: CASSLVGGLIDEQFF. The CDR3 region has the DNA TGCGCCAGCAGCTTGGTGGGGGGGCTGATCGATGAGCAGTTCTTC.

This rearrangement joins TRBV7-2 to TRBJ2-6, with D possibly matching TRBD1 (5 bases). V lost 10 bases, J lost 4 bases, and 14 bases lay in between. The CDR3 sequence is 14 residues long. Germline-derived CDR1 and CDR2 are SGHTA and FQGNSA. The DNA for the CDR3 is TGTGCCACTACCAGGGATCACGGGGCCAACGTCCTGACTTTC. Protein product: CATTRDHGANVLTF. The full variable domain, completed using reference TRBV7-2 and TRBJ2-6, is GAGVSQSPSNKVTEKGKDVELRCDPISGHTALYWYRQSLGQGLEFLIYFQGNSAPDKSGLPSDRFSAERTGGSVSTLTIQRTQQEDSAVYLCATTRDHGANVLTFGAGSRLTVL.

The chain employs TRBV29-1 and TRBJ2-7; possibly TRBD2 for D (5 bases). This CDR3 region has 13 residues. The V gene lost 6 bases and the J gene lost 2 bases, with 14 bases spanning the gap. Germline V gene sequence: CDR1 SQVTM, CDR2 ANQGSEA. The CDR3 loop is CSVGSLFPYEQYF. CDR3 DNA: TGCAGCGTAGGGAGTCTGTTCCCCTACGAGCAGTACTTC.

This chain joins TRBV30 and TRBJ1-1; D is possibly TRBD1 (5 bases). The CDR3 covers 13 residues. The V end was cut by 8 bases, the J end by 5 bases, with 18 bases between. Germline V CDR1 and CDR2: GTSNPN, SVGIG (reference sequence). The CDR3: CATRQTSGTEAFF. In nucleotides, the CDR3 is TGTGCCACCAGACAGACTTCTGGAACTGAAGCTTTCTTT. The full variable domain, completed using reference TRBV30 and TRBJ1-1, is SQTIHQWPATLVQPVGSPLSLECTVEGTSNPNLYWYRQAAGRGLQLLFYSVGIGQISSEVPQNLSASRPQDRQFILSSKKLLLSDSGFYLCATRQTSGTEAFFGQGTRLTVV.

The rearrangement joins TRBV14 to TRBJ1-2; no firm D call. CDR3 length: 12 residues. The V gene lost 1 base and the J gene lost 9 bases, with 9 bases spanning the gap. The V gene's germline CDR1 is SGHDN and CDR2 FVKESK. CDR3 coding DNA: TGTGCCAGCAGCCAAGTTTGGCCGAGCTACACCTTC. Translation gives CASSQVWPSYTF.

This chain connects TRBV6-5 to TRBJ2-3; TRBD2 might be the D (5 bases). The CDR3 runs 15 residues. Per germline, CDR1 MNHEY and CDR2 SVGAGI. V lost 0 bases and J 1 base, leaving 8 bases between the germline ends. The CDR3 region has the DNA TGTGCCAGCAGTTACTCAGCGGAGCGCACAGATACGCAGTATTTT. Amino acids: CASSYSAERTDTQYF.

The V gene is TRBV13, the J gene TRBJ2-5; 10 bases line up with TRBD2. Per germline, CDR1 PRHDT and CDR2 FYEKMQ (reference sequence). The CDR3 totals 14 residues. Trimming cost V 3 bases and J 4 bases; bases outside gene matches: 2. This CDR3 is CASSFRTSGETQYF. CDR3 bases: TGTGCCAGCAGCTTCCGGACTAGCGGAGAGACCCAGTACTTC.

The genes are TRBV6-6 and TRBJ2-5; 10 positions agree with TRBD2. With 8 bases clipped from V and 4 bases from J, the junction kept 7 bases outside the gene matches. The germline V gene has CDR1 MNHNY and CDR2 SVGAGI (reference sequence). The CDR3 extends over 14 amino acids. Here the CDR3 reads CASHRRLAGETQYF. The CDR3 DNA reads TGTGCCAGCCATCGGAGACTAGCGGGAGAGACCCAGTACTTC.

The CDR3 is CASSLQIRDEQYF. The CDR3, as DNA: TGTGCCAGCAGCTTGCAGATCAGGGACGAGCAGTACTTC. The V gene is TRBV5-6, the J gene TRBJ2-7; D is possibly TRBD1 (5 bases). The CDR3 spans 13 residues. Trimming pared 1 base from V and 5 bases from J, leaving 10 bases between. Germline V CDR1 and CDR2: SGHDT, YYEEEE.

This chain uses TRBV2 with TRBJ2-7; D is ambiguous. The CDR3 loop spans 12 amino acids. Per the germline V gene, CDR1 is SNHLY and CDR2 is FYNNEI. V was clipped by 6 bases and J by 5 bases, with 11 bases between them. The CDR3 protein is CASSPFWDEQYF. The DNA for the CDR3 is TGTGCCAGCAGCCCCTTTTGGGACGAGCAGTACTTC.